This entry lists 8 T cell receptor beta chains sequenced from one sample in a study of T-cell memory formation after mild COVID-19. TCRdb analysed the 5' RACE reads with MiXCR anew, one entry per CDR3 protein. The sample includes 560,000 or so distinct CDR3 sequences, 17% seen only once; the top ten take roughly 7.7%. The material sequenced was PBMCs or a T cell subset sorted from them (not recorded which). The receptor set was obtained from an adult woman who had mild COVID-19 (a few samples of this study predate the infection). Cell type and time point are not known.

This clonotype was found many times. V gene TRBV7-9 combines with J gene TRBJ2-6; D uncertain. The CDR3 is made up of 13 amino acids. Per the germline V gene, CDR1 is SEHNR and CDR2 is FQNEAQ (reference sequence). Trimming took off 3 bases at V and 2 bases at J, with 2 bases between the two ends. This chain's CDR3 is CASSFPGANVLTF. Written as DNA, the CDR3 is TGTGCCAGCAGCTTTCCTGGGGCCAACGTCCTGACTTTC.

The gene calls are TRBV12-3 or TRBV12-4 and TRBJ2-6; D may match TRBD1 or TRBD2 (6 bases each). The CDR3 contains 17 residues. V shed 6 bases and J shed 2 bases, with 17 bases lying between them. The DNA for the CDR3 is TGTGCCAGCAGCCTGGGACATAGGGGGGCTGGGGCCAACGTCCTGACTTTC. Residues: CASSLGHRGAGANVLTF.

The V gene is TRBV6-5, the J gene TRBJ1-4; 10 bases map to TRBD1. V lost 6 bases, J lost 4 bases, and 5 bases stayed unmatched. Germline V CDR1 and CDR2: MNHEY, SVGAGI. The CDR3 extends over 15 amino acids. The CDR3 loop reads CASSLRDRGNEKLFF. The CDR3 nucleotides read TGTGCCAGCAGCCTCCGGGACAGGGGTAATGAAAAACTGTTTTTT.

This clonotype has a handful of counts. V is TRBV5-1 and J is TRBJ1-4, with D possibly matching TRBD1 (5 bases). Germline values: CDR1 SGHRS, CDR2 YFSETQ. The CDR3 length is 13 residues. Trimming pared 1 base from V and 8 bases from J, leaving 9 bases between. CDR3 in DNA: TGCGCCAGCAGCTTGAACGCAGGGGAAAAACTGTTTTTT. This gives the protein CASSLNAGEKLFF.

V usage is TRBV4-1 and J usage is TRBJ2-5, with 9 nucleotides matching TRBD1. This CDR3 has 16 amino acids. In germline, CDR1 is MGHRA, CDR2 YSYEKL. The trim removed 5 bases at V and 5 bases at J, leaving 12 bases unmatched. In DNA, the CDR3 is TGCGCCAGCAGCATTTTGGGACAGGGTATCGCGGAGACCCAGTACTTC. Its protein product is CASSILGQGIAETQYF.

This chain connects TRBV2 to TRBJ1-5, with 9 bases matching TRBD1. Germline assignment: CDR1 SNHLY and CDR2 FYNNEI. The junction had 5 bases not matched to a gene; V was cut back by 4 bases and J by 7 bases. The CDR3 spans 14 residues. The CDR3 bases are TGTGCCAGCAGTGGTACAGGGGGCAGGCAGCCCCAGCATTTT. Protein sequence: CASSGTGGRQPQHF.

This clonotype was observed a few times. The chain links TRBV13 to TRBJ2-1; 7 bases fit TRBD1. The CDR3 is 15 amino acids. V lost 5 bases and J lost 1; bases outside the gene matches: 5. CDR1 and CDR2 (germline): PRHDT, FYEKMQ (reference sequence). CDR3 protein: CASSESGGSYNEQFF. The DNA for the CDR3 is TGTGCCAGCAGCGAGTCAGGGGGTTCCTACAATGAGCAGTTCTTC.

V usage is TRBV5-1 and J usage is TRBJ2-3; possibly TRBD2 for D (5 bases). The germline V and J ends were trimmed by 1 base and 3 bases, with 9 bases remaining between them. CDR1 and CDR2 from the germline V gene are SGHRS and YFSETQ. This CDR3 has 14 amino acids. CDR3 nucleotide sequence: TGCGCCAGCAGCTTGCCAGGCGGGACAGATACGCAGTATTTT. It translates to CASSLPGGTDTQYF.